The text below deals with one TCR beta chain. Antigen: not known. Germline values: CDR1 SGHNT, CDR2 YYREEE (reference sequence). The CDR3 runs 15 residues. Germline trimming cut 4 bases from V and 1 base from J; bases unmatched to any gene: 6. This sample was taken from a study of T cells in localized non-small cell lung cancer. Notes on the study in general: When the top 100 tumor clones were examined, a median around 61 of them also appeared in the adjacent lung, which was paired and uninvolved.

The method was immunoSEQ multiplex PCR; TCRdb's version includes in-frame clones alone and lacks a portion of them. Here the sample spans 70,000 to 85,000 clones, roughly 80% being singletons. Sequencing used peripheral blood, obtained before any cancer treatment. This rearrangement joins TRBV5-4 to TRBJ2-3, with TRBD2 identical over 7 bases. The sequence was obtained from a female donor of 60 years or more with stage I lung adenocarcinoma. This chain's CDR3 is CASSGRLAGTDTQYF. Written as DNA, the CDR3 is TGTGCCAGCAGCGGTCGTCTAGCGGGCACAGATACGCAGTATTTT.